The 9 T cell receptor beta chains below come from one sample, sequenced in a study of naive and memory T cell subsets. Both TRBC1 and TRBC2 were covered by a beta constant-region primer of two equimolar oligonucleotides. Via MiXCR, TCRdb re-called the UMI-ligation and nested PCR reads, giving one row per CDR3 protein. The sample lists roughly 140,000 distinct CDR3 sequences; about 15% were seen once. The sequenced sample was naive CD4+ T cells from blood. The source is a human donor in good health.

J is TRBJ2-7 and V is TRBV7-9; D possibly corresponds to TRBD2 (5 bases). Trimming shortened V by 6 bases and J by 5 bases, and 17 bases separated the two germline ends. The CDR3 has 14 amino acids. CDR1 is SEHNR, CDR2 FQNEAQ, per germline (reference sequence). As DNA, the CDR3 is TGTGCCAGCAGATCTGATCCGTCGGGGAACGAGCAGTACTTC. Its translation: CASRSDPSGNEQYF.

The chain joins TRBV4-1 to TRBJ1-2; D is undetermined. Germline CDR1 MGHRA, CDR2 YSYEKL. This CDR3 contains 15 residues. The ends were cut back, 0 bases at V and 0 bases at J, with 8 bases in the middle. The CDR3 nucleotides read TGCGCCAGCAGCCAAGATGGGTCGGCTAACTATGGCTACACCTTC. It codes for CASSQDGSANYGYTF.

The chain uses TRBV5-1 and TRBJ1-2, with D uncertain. Trimming removed 0 bases at V and 3 bases at J, with 9 bases between. CDR3 length equals 14 residues. Germline loops: CDR1 SGHRS, CDR2 YFSETQ. CDR3 DNA sequence: TGCGCCAGCAGCTTGGGAGGCAGCTACTATGGCTACACCTTC. This sequence encodes CASSLGGSYYGYTF.

The V and J genes are TRBV6-2 or TRBV6-3 and TRBJ1-5; 8 positions match TRBD1. CDR1 and CDR2 from the germline V gene are MNHEY and SVGEGT. Trimming cost V 6 bases and J 7 bases; bases outside gene matches: 5. The CDR3 is 13 residues long. CDR3 coding DNA: TGTGCCAGCAGGACAGGGGTTCACCAGCCCCAGCATTTT. This encodes CASRTGVHQPQHF.

This chain joins TRBV7-9 and TRBJ2-5; weak D call: TRBD2 (5 bases). Germline CDR1 SEHNR, CDR2 FQNEAQ (reference sequence). There are 14 residues in the CDR3. The V end was cut by 3 bases, the J end by 2 bases, with 10 bases between. The CDR3 region has the DNA TGTGCCAGCAGCTTCAACGGCGGGCAAGAGACCCAGTACTTC. Its translation: CASSFNGGQETQYF.

The CDR3 loop reads CASSLGTGYYEQYF. CDR3 sequence (DNA): TGTGCCAGCAGCTTAGGGACAGGGTACTACGAGCAGTACTTC. The rearrangement uses TRBV11-2 and TRBJ2-7, with 8 bases that match TRBD1. After removal of 1 base from V and 3 bases from J, the junction contained 2 bases not matched to a gene. CDR3 length: 14 amino acids. Germline V gene lookup returns CDR1 SGHAT and CDR2 FQNNGV.

This clonotype was counted ten times or more. V usage is TRBV5-1 and J usage is TRBJ2-3; D might be TRBD1 or TRBD2, each matching 5 bases. The CDR3 runs 16 residues. Per the germline V gene, CDR1 is SGHRS and CDR2 is YFSETQ. With 3 bases removed from V and 0 bases from J, the gap between germline ends came to 14 bases. In nucleotides, the CDR3 is TGCGCCAGCAGCTCGGCACGGGACGAAAGCACAGATACGCAGTATTTT. Protein product: CASSSARDESTDTQYF.

J is TRBJ2-7 and V is TRBV5-1, with D perhaps matching TRBD1 or TRBD2 (5 bases each). The CDR3 runs 13 residues. With 4 bases removed from V and 9 bases from J, the gap between germline ends came to 17 bases. CDR1 and CDR2 (germline): SGHRS, YFSETQ. The CDR3 region is CASSGGPKYWQYF. CDR3 sequence (DNA): TGCGCCAGCAGCGGGGGACCGAAATACTGGCAGTACTTC.

V usage is TRBV9 and J usage is TRBJ2-1, with 10 nucleotides matching TRBD2. V shed 0 bases, J shed 8 bases, and the junction held 5 bases outside the gene matches. Germline-derived CDR1 and CDR2 are SGDLS and YYNGEE. The CDR3 runs to 15 residues. CDR3 sequence reads: CASSVVGLADDEQFF. The CDR3 DNA sequence: TGTGCCAGCAGCGTAGTTGGACTAGCGGACGATGAGCAGTTCTTC.